These T cell receptor beta chains were read from a single sample in a study of blood T cell repertoires in COVID-19. Profiling relied on immunoSEQ multiplex PCR, and the TCRdb table lists in-frame clones only, not all of them. The table includes 90,000 to 140,000 clones, approximately 81% detected once. The sequencing input was peripheral blood. Receptor source: a man older than 75 with acute or convalescent COVID-19. The CDR3 runs from the conserved cysteine through the conserved F or W. Fields, in order: clone size, V gene, D gene, J gene, CDR3 protein, CDR3 DNA. D genes are given only for firm matches. Size is omitted from some rows. Given values are once, few, many or a class for expanded clones.

clone size: NA
V gene: TRBV2
D gene: NA
J gene: TRBJ1-3
CDR3 protein: CASSEQGRVSGNTIYF
CDR3 DNA: TGTGCCAGCAGTGAACAGGGCAGAGTCTCTGGAAACACCATATATTTT

clone size: NA
V gene: TRBV20-1
D gene: NA
J gene: TRBJ2-3
CDR3 protein: CSASKLSADTQYF
CDR3 DNA: TGCAGTGCTAGTAAACTATCCGCAGATACGCAGTATTTT

clone size: NA
V gene: TRBV10-3
D gene: TRBD2
J gene: TRBJ2-1
CDR3 protein: CAISGRTSGSNEQFF
CDR3 DNA: TGTGCCATCAGTGGACGGACTAGCGGGAGTAATGAGCAGTTCTTC

clone size: NA
V gene: TRBV19
D gene: TRBD1
J gene: TRBJ2-7
CDR3 protein: CASKGTGDYEQYF
CDR3 DNA: TGTGCCAGTAAAGGGACAGGGGACTACGAGCAGTACTTC

clone size: NA
V gene: TRBV30
D gene: NA
J gene: TRBJ2-5
CDR3 protein: CAISSQRRETQYF
CDR3 DNA: TGTGCCATTTCTAGCCAGAGAAGGGAGACCCAGTACTTC

clone size: many
V gene: TRBV6-5
D gene: NA
J gene: TRBJ1-1
CDR3 protein: CASSRGRGNTEAFF
CDR3 DNA: TGTGCCAGCAGTCGAGGGCGGGGGAACACTGAAGCTTTCTTT

clone size: NA
V gene: TRBV5-4
D gene: TRBD1
J gene: TRBJ1-2
CDR3 protein: CASSQGQNRGYYGYTF
CDR3 DNA: TGTGCCAGCAGCCAGGGACAGAACAGGGGCTACTATGGCTACACCTTC

clone size: once
V gene: TRBV6-5
D gene: TRBD1
J gene: TRBJ1-1
CDR3 protein: CASRAHRGNTEAFF
CDR3 DNA: TGTGCCAGCAGGGCTCACAGGGGGAACACTGAAGCTTTCTTT

clone size: NA
V gene: TRBV28
D gene: NA
J gene: TRBJ1-2
CDR3 protein: CASSFQGVNYGYTF
CDR3 DNA: TGTGCCAGCAGTTTCCAGGGCGTGAACTATGGCTACACCTTC

clone size: NA
V gene: TRBV7-9
D gene: TRBD1
J gene: TRBJ1-1
CDR3 protein: CASSPGGSFRTEAFF
CDR3 DNA: TGTGCCAGCAGCCCAGGGGGGTCCTTTCGCACTGAAGCTTTCTTT

clone size: NA
V gene: TRBV7-2
D gene: NA
J gene: TRBJ1-4
CDR3 protein: CASSLGVVGKGEKLFF
CDR3 DNA: TGTGCCAGCAGCTTAGGAGTGGTCGGGAAAGGGGAAAAACTGTTTTTT

clone size: once
V gene: TRBV15
D gene: TRBD1
J gene: TRBJ2-3
CDR3 protein: CATSRGLRQGRTDTQYF
CDR3 DNA: TGTGCCACCAGCAGGGGATTAAGACAGGGTAGAACAGATACGCAGTATTTT

clone size: NA
V gene: TRBV7-8
D gene: NA
J gene: TRBJ1-1
CDR3 protein: CASSPSRVLDTEAFF
CDR3 DNA: TGTGCCAGCAGCCCGAGCCGGGTATTGGACACTGAAGCTTTCTTT

clone size: NA
V gene: TRBV3-1/TRBV3-2
D gene: TRBD2
J gene: TRBJ2-1
CDR3 protein: CASSQRRTSDNEQFF
CDR3 DNA: TGTGCCAGCAGCCAACGTCGTACTAGCGATAATGAGCAGTTCTTC

clone size: few
V gene: TRBV14
D gene: TRBD1
J gene: TRBJ2-1
CDR3 protein: CASSLDRVRGNEQFF
CDR3 DNA: TGTGCCAGCAGCCTCGACAGGGTCAGGGGCAATGAGCAGTTCTTC

clone size: NA
V gene: TRBV28
D gene: NA
J gene: TRBJ2-2
CDR3 protein: CASRSPGLRAGELFF
CDR3 DNA: TGTGCCAGCAGATCCCCGGGCCTCAGGGCCGGGGAGCTGTTTTTT

clone size: once
V gene: TRBV6-5
D gene: TRBD1
J gene: TRBJ2-5
CDR3 protein: CASSYGGTGETQYF
CDR3 DNA: TGTGCCAGCAGTTACGGCGGGACAGGAGAGACCCAGTACTTC

clone size: NA
V gene: TRBV15
D gene: NA
J gene: TRBJ2-7
CDR3 protein: CATSSDSPYEQYF
CDR3 DNA: TGTGCCACCAGTTCGGACTCACCCTACGAGCAGTACTTC

clone size: NA
V gene: TRBV18
D gene: NA
J gene: TRBJ2-7
CDR3 protein: CASSRSSSGEQYF
CDR3 DNA: TGTGCCAGCTCACGTAGTTCAAGCGGGGAGCAGTACTTC

clone size: NA
V gene: TRBV7-2
D gene: NA
J gene: TRBJ1-4
CDR3 protein: CASSSRVSGEKLFF
CDR3 DNA: TGTGCCAGCAGCTCCAGGGTTAGTGGAGAAAAACTGTTTTTT

clone size: once
V gene: TRBV29-1
D gene: TRBD2
J gene: TRBJ2-3
CDR3 protein: CSVPGLASGTQYF
CDR3 DNA: TGCAGCGTACCGGGACTAGCGTCGGGTACGCAGTATTTT

clone size: NA
V gene: TRBV4-3
D gene: NA
J gene: TRBJ1-2
CDR3 protein: CASSQVAGGDYGYTF
CDR3 DNA: TGCGCCAGCAGCCAAGTCGCCGGGGGGGACTATGGCTACACCTTC

clone size: NA
V gene: TRBV6-5
D gene: NA
J gene: TRBJ1-1
CDR3 protein: CASSFSRQRLTEAFF
CDR3 DNA: TGTGCCAGCAGTTTTTCCCGACAGAGGCTTACTGAAGCTTTCTTT

clone size: NA
V gene: TRBV28
D gene: TRBD1
J gene: TRBJ1-2
CDR3 protein: CASSFRGYGYTF
CDR3 DNA: TGTGCCAGCAGTTTCAGGGGGTATGGCTACACCTTC